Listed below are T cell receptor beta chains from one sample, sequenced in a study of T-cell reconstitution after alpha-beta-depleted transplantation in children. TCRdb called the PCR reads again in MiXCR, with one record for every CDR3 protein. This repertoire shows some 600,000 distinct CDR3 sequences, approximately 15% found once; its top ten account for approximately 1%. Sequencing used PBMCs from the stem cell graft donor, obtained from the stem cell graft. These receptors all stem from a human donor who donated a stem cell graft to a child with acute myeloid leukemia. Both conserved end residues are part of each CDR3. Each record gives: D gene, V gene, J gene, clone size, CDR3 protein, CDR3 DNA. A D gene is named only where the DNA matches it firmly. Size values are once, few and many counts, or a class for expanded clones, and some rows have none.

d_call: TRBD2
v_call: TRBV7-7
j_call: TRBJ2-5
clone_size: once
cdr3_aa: CASSFLSGGEETQYF
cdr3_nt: TGTGCCAGCAGCTTCCTTAGCGGGGGAGAAGAGACCCAGTACTTC

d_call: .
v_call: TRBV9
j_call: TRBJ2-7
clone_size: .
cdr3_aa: CASSSGRGYEQYF
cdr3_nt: TGTGCCAGCAGCAGCGGAAGGGGGTACGAGCAGTACTTC

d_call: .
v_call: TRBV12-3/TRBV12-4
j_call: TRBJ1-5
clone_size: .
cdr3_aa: CASSLTTPDQPQHF
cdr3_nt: TGTGCCAGCAGTTTAACCACCCCGGATCAGCCCCAGCATTTT

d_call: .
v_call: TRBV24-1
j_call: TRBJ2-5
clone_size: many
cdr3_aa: CATSDGQRETQYF
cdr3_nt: TGTGCCACCAGTGACGGACAGCGGGAGACCCAGTACTTC

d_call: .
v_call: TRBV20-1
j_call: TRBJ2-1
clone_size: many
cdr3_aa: CSAGNTQGYNEQFF
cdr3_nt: TGCAGTGCTGGCAATACTCAGGGGTACAATGAGCAGTTCTTC

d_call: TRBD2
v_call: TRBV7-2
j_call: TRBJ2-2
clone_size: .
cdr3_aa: CASSLASGGNTGELFF
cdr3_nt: TGTGCCAGCAGCTTAGCTAGCGGGGGAAACACCGGGGAGCTGTTTTTT

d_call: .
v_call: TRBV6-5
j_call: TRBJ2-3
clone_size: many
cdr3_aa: CASSLQGLYTDTQYF
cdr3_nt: TGTGCCAGCAGTCTCCAGGGGTTATACACAGATACGCAGTATTTT

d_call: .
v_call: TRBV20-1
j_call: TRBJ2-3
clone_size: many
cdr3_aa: CSASNSQVGTDTQYF
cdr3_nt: TGCAGTGCTAGTAACAGCCAAGTCGGCACAGATACGCAGTATTTT

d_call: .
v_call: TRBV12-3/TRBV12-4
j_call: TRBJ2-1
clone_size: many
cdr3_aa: CASSPTVNEQFF
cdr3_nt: TGTGCCAGCAGCCCGACAGTGAATGAGCAGTTCTTC

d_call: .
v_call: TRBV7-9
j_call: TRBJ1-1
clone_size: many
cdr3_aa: CASSRSGLNTEAFF
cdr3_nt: TGTGCCAGCAGCCGGTCTGGGCTGAACACTGAAGCTTTCTTT

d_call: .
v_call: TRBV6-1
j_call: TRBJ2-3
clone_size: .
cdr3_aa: CASSSPRRGSTDTQYF
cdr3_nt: TGTGCCAGCAGCTCGCCCCGGAGGGGATCAACAGATACGCAGTATTTT

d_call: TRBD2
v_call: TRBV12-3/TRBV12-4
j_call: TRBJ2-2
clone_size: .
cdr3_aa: CASSFSGGNPGELFF
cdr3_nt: TGTGCCAGCAGTTTTAGCGGGGGGAACCCCGGGGAGCTGTTTTTT

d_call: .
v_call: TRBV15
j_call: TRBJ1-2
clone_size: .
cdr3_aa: CATSRDLDPSGYTF
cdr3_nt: TGTGCCACCAGCAGAGATCTGGACCCTTCTGGCTACACCTTC

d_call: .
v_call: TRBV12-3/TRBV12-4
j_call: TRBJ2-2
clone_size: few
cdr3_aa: CASNGGTGELFF
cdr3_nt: TGTGCCAGCAATGGGGGTACCGGGGAGCTGTTTTTT

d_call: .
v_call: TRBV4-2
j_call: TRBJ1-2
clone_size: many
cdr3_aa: CASSQESGYGYTF
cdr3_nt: TGTGCCAGCAGCCAAGAGTCAGGCTATGGCTACACCTTC

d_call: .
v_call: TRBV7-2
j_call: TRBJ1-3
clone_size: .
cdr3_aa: CASRLASGNTIYF
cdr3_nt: TGTGCCAGCAGGTTAGCCTCTGGAAACACCATATATTTT

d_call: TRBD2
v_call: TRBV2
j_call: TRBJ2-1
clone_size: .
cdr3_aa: CASGGGTVNEQFF
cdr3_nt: TGTGCCAGCGGGGGGGGGACTGTCAATGAGCAGTTCTTC

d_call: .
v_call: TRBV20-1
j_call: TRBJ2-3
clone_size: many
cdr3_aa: CSAVEGGVGTDTHYF
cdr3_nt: TGCAGTGCCGTCGAAGGGGGGGTAGGAACAGATACGCATTATTTT

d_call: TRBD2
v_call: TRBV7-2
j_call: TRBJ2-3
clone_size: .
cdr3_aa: CASIISGGASTDTQYF
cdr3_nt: TGTGCCAGCATCATTAGCGGGGGGGCATCTACAGATACGCAGTATTTT

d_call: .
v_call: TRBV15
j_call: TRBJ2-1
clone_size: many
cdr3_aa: CATLGESYNEQFF
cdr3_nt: TGTGCCACCCTGGGTGAATCCTACAATGAGCAGTTCTTC

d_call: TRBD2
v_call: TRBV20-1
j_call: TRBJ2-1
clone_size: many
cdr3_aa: CSARSLAGGENEQFF
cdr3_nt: TGCAGTGCTAGAAGTCTAGCGGGGGGGGAGAATGAGCAGTTCTTC

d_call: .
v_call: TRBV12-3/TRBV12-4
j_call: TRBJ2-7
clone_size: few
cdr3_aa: CASSLLGPSEQYF
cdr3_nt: TGTGCCAGCAGTTTACTGGGCCCCTCCGAGCAGTACTTC

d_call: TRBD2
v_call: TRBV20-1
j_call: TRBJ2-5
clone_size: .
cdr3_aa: CSSRYERGQETQYF
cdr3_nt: TGCAGTTCCCGATACGAGCGGGGACAAGAGACCCAGTACTTC

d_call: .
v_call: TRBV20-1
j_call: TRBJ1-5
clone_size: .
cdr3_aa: CSASYLGPGNQPQHF
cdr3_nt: TGCAGTGCTAGCTATTTGGGCCCCGGCAATCAGCCCCAGCATTTT

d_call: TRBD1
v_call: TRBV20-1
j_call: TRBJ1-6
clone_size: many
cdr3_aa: CSAPPDRGYNSPLHF
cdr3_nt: TGCAGTGCCCCCCCTGACAGGGGCTATAATTCACCCCTCCACTTT

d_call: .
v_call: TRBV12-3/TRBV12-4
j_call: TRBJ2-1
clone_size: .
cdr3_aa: CASSSLPDTGYNEQFF
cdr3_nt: TGTGCCAGCAGCTCTCTCCCGGACACGGGATATAATGAGCAGTTCTTC

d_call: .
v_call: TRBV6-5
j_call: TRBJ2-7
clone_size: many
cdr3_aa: CASSYSSTGDINSYEQYF
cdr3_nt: TGTGCCAGCAGTTACTCGAGCACCGGCGACATCAACTCCTACGAGCAGTACTTC

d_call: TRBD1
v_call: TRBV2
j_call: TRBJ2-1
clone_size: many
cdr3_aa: CASSQGQGVYNEQFF
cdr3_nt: TGTGCCAGCAGCCAGGGACAGGGGGTCTACAATGAGCAGTTCTTC

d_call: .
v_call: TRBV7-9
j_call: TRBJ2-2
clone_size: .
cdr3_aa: CASSHGLLSNTGELFF
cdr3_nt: TGTGCCAGCAGCCACGGGTTGCTATCGAACACCGGGGAGCTGTTTTTT

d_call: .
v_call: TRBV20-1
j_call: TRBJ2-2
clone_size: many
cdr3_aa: CSLPGRGPGELFF
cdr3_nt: TGCAGCCTTCCGGGGAGGGGGCCCGGGGAGCTGTTTTTT

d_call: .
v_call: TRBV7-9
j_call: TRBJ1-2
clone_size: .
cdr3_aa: CASSPSSGTVLDYGYTF
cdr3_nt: TGTGCCAGCAGCCCGTCGTCGGGGACGGTCCTAGACTATGGCTACACCTTC

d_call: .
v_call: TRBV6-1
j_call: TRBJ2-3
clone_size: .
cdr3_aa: CAISGQSNLDTQYF
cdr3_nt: TGTGCCATATCCGGACAGTCTAATTTAGATACGCAGTATTTT

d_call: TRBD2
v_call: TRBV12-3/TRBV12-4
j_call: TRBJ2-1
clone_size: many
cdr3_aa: CASTPLAGLYNEQFF
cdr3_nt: TGTGCCAGCACCCCCTTAGCGGGGCTCTACAATGAGCAGTTCTTC

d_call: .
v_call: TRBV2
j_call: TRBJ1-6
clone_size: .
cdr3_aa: CASGGRRLSPLHF
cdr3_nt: TGTGCCAGCGGAGGACGCCGACTTTCACCCCTCCACTTT

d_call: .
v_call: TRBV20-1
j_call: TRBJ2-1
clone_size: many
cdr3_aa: CSGRSPNSYNEQFF
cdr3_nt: TGCAGTGGACGGAGTCCTAACTCCTACAATGAGCAGTTCTTC

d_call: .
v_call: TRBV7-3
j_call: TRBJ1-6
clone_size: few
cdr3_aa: CASSALGGSPLHF
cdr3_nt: TGTGCCAGCAGCGCCCTGGGGGGTTCACCCCTCCACTTT

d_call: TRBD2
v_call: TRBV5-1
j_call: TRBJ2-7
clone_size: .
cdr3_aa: CASSPPASGGSSYEQYF
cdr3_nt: TGCGCCAGCAGCCCCCCGGCTAGCGGGGGTTCATCCTACGAGCAGTACTTC

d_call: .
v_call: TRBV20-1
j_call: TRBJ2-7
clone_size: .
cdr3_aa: CSANRGYEHYF
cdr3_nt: TGCAGTGCAAACCGAGGTTACGAGCATTACTTC

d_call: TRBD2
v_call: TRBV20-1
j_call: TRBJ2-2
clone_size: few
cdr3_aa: CSARDKDLAGRFAGELFF
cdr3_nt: TGCAGTGCTAGAGATAAGGATCTAGCGGGGCGTTTCGCCGGGGAGCTGTTTTTT

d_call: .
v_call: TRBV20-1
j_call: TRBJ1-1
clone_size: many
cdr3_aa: CSASRQLNTEAFF
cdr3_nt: TGCAGTGCTAGTAGACAGCTGAACACTGAAGCTTTCTTT

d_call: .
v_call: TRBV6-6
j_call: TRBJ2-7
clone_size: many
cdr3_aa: CASSYSLQNEQYF
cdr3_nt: TGTGCCAGCAGTTACTCGTTGCAGAACGAGCAGTACTTC

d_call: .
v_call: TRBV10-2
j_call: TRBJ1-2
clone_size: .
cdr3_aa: CASSEGVGKISYGYTF
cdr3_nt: TGCGCCAGCAGTGAGGGGGTGGGAAAAATCTCCTATGGCTACACCTTC

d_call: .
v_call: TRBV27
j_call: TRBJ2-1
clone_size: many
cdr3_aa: CASSSSGGPNEQFF
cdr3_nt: .

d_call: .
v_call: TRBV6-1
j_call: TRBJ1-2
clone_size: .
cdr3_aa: CASNPGIHGYTF
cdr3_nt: TGTGCCAGCAATCCAGGGATCCATGGCTACACCTTC

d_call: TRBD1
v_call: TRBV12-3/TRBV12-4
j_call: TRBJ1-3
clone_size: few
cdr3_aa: CASSLWAGGTGNTIYF
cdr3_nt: TGTGCCAGCAGTTTATGGGCAGGGGGAACTGGAAACACCATATATTTT

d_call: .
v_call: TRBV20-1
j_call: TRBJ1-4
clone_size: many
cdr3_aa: CSVQTVEKLFF
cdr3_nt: TGCAGTGTACAAACTGTGGAAAAACTGTTTTTT

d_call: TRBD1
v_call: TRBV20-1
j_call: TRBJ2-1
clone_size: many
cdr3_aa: CSAMKGALLANEQFF
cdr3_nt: TGCAGTGCTATGAAGGGGGCGCTTCTTGCCAATGAGCAGTTCTTC

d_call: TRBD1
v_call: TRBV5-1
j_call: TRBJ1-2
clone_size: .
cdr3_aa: CASSLGMTGQGYTF
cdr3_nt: TGCGCCAGCAGCTTGGGGATGACAGGGCAAGGCTACACCTTC

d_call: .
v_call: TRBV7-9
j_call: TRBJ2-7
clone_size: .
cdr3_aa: CASSLGGRSASSYEQYF
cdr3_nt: TGTGCCAGCAGCTTAGGAGGCCGGTCTGCTAGCTCCTACGAGCAGTACTTC

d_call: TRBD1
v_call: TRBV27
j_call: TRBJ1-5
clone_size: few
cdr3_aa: CASSADRGGNQPQHF
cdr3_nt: TGTGCCAGCAGTGCGGACAGGGGAGGGAATCAGCCCCAGCATTTT

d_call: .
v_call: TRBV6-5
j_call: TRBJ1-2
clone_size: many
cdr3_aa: CASSYGTLDGYTF
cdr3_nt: TGTGCCAGCAGTTACGGGACGCTGGACGGCTACACCTTC

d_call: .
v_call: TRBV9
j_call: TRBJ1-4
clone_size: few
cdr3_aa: CASSVAGGGEKLFF
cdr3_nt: TGTGCCAGCAGCGTAGCGGGGGGCGGTGAAAAACTGTTTTTT